Below, 4 T cell receptor beta chains from the same sample are listed, as sequenced in a study of T cells in Graves' hyperthyroidism and ophthalmopathy. TCR beta CDR3 sequences were amplified from RNA transcripts. RT-PCR in the first round (using the HTBI primer set) targeted the TCR CDR3. TCRdb reprocessed the multiplex PCR reads via MiXCR and lists one record per CDR3 protein. The repertoire consists of around 490,000 distinct CDR3 sequences, with less than 20% occurring once and the leading ten covering roughly 44%. Sequencing was carried out using blood. The receptors were sampled from a man aged 35 to 55 with Graves' ophthalmopathy.

The CDR3 region has the DNA TGTGCCAGCAGCCAAGACTTAGGGACTAGTTACAATGAGCAGTTCTTC. Translating gives CASSQDLGTSYNEQFF. The chain combines TRBV4-2 with TRBJ2-1, with 8 nucleotides matching TRBD2. V gave up 0 bases and J gave up 4 bases; unmatched junction bases: 5. The CDR3 runs to 16 residues. Germline CDR1 and CDR2: LGHNA and YNFKEQ.

Many counts were recorded for this clonotype. The chain carries TRBV11-3 and TRBJ2-5; D possibly corresponds to TRBD1 (6 bases). V was cut by 3 bases and J by 5 bases, with 13 bases left in between. Germline-derived CDR1 and CDR2 are SGHNT and YENEEA. The CDR3 has 14 residues. DNA of the CDR3: TGTGCCAGCAGCTTGGGACAAGGGGTGGAGACCCAGTACTTC. Amino acids: CASSLGQGVETQYF.

In its sample, this clonotype was seen a few times. The chain carries TRBV7-9 and TRBJ2-7, with 8 bases that match TRBD1. The CDR3 length is 15 residues. V lost 5 bases to trimming and J lost 5 bases; unmatched junction nucleotides: 11. In germline, CDR1 is SEHNR, CDR2 FQNEAQ (reference sequence). The CDR3 coding sequence is TGTGCCAGCAGCAAGAGCCAGGGGGCAAGGAACGAGCAGTACTTC. Translated: CASSKSQGARNEQYF.

This clonotype was seen ten or more times. This rearrangement joins TRBV2 to TRBJ1-1, with 7 bases lining up with TRBD1. The CDR3 totals 14 residues. The ends lost 5 bases at V and 6 bases at J; junction bases unmatched: 9. Germline values: CDR1 SNHLY, CDR2 FYNNEI. The DNA for the CDR3 is TGTGCCAGCAGTCGGGACAGTGGAACTCCTGAAGCTTTCTTT. It codes for CASSRDSGTPEAFF.